This entry lists 6 T cell receptor beta chains sequenced from one sample in a study of monozygotic twins with inflammatory bowel disease. After re-calling the 5' RACE reads, TCRdb lists one entry per CDR3 protein, DNA absent. The sample data list about 160,000 distinct CDR3 sequences. The source material was blood. These receptor sequences come from a human donor with ulcerative colitis or Crohn's disease, or a healthy co-twin of an affected twin (not recorded which).

The chain joins TRBV7-2 to TRBJ1-6. The germline CDR1 and CDR2 sequences are SGHTA and FQGNSA. CDR3 length: 12 amino acids. The CDR3 sequence is CASSLGESPLHF.

The chain employs TRBV28 and TRBJ2-5; TCRdb outputs TRBD2, but without DNA this stays unchecked. CDR1 MDHEN and CDR2 SYDVKM come from the germline V gene. This CDR3 has 17 residues. CDR3 loop: CASSLSALARTQETQYF.

The V call is TRBV4-1, the J call TRBJ2-7; TCRdb returns TRBD1, unconfirmable since there is no DNA. From germline, CDR1 is MGHRA and CDR2 YSYEKL. The CDR3 has 15 amino acids. The CDR3 region is CASSQAGRVYSRRYF.

CDR3 residues: CASSSGKYQETQYF. The chain links TRBV4-3 to TRBJ2-5; TCRdb reports TRBD2, a call that lacks DNA to check it against. The germline V gene has CDR1 LGHNA and CDR2 YSLEER. The CDR3 is made up of 14 amino acids.

The V and J genes are TRBV20-1 and TRBJ1-4; TCRdb's D call of TRBD1 is untestable without DNA. The CDR3 is 13 residues long. CDR1 is DFQATT and CDR2 is SNEGSKA in the germline V gene (reference sequence). The CDR3: CSARRQGHEKLFF.

The chain combines TRBV20-1 with TRBJ2-3; the TCRdb call, TRBD1, lacks DNA for checking. This CDR3 comprises 15 residues. Germline CDR1 and CDR2: DFQATT and SNEGSKA (reference sequence). The CDR3 reads CSVNTGQTITDTQYF.